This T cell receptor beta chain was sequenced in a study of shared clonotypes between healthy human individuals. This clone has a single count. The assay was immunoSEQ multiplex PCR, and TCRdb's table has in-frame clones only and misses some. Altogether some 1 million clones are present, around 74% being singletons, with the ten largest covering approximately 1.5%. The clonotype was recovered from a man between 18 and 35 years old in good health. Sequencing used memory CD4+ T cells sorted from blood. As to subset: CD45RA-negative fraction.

The CDR3 sequence: CASSLAGAGANNEQFF. Here the CDR3 DNA reads TGTGCCAGCAGCCTCGCAGGGGCAGGGGCTAACAATGAGCAGTTCTTC. The rearrangement uses TRBV5-4 and TRBJ2-1; D is perhaps TRBD1 (6 bases). Between the trimmed V and J ends, which lost 4 bases and 5 bases, there was a span of 19 bases. CDR1 and CDR2 (germline): SGHNT, YYREEE (reference sequence). The CDR3 length is 16 residues.